The subject of this entry is one T cell receptor (beta chain). The target of this receptor is not known. V is pruned by 4 bases and J by 4 bases, leaving 12 bases of the junction without a gene match. For CDR1 and CDR2, the germline V gene lists SGHTS and YDEGEE. The CDR3 starts with the cysteine, ends with the phenylalanine, and has 16 residues. Only the CDR3 part of the read is kept: 48 bases, read in frame from the first base. The cohort was made up of 666 healthy bone marrow donors. At the time of sampling, all cohort members were nominally healthy, though unrecorded immune exposures were likely present. The donor tested CMV seronegative, placing the donor among the 350 or so seronegative members of the cohort. A peripheral blood sample was collected from each donor, and TCR beta sequencing was performed on peripheral blood mononuclear cells. Genomic DNA was extracted from the blood cell samples with the Qiagen DNeasy Blood Extraction Kit.

The library was generated by the immunoSEQ multiplex PCR assay. The multiplex PCR relied on a mix of 60 forward primers for TCR Vbeta segments and 13 reverse primers for TCR Jbeta segments. The CDR3 region of rearranged TCR beta genes was amplified from genomic DNA by a multiplex PCR assay. The amplified TCR beta libraries were sequenced on the Illumina HiSeq System as 87-base-pair reads. The authors processed their data as follows. In a later analysis, tens of millions of unique TCR beta chains were counted across the approximately 620 repertoires, and about 10 million of these chains were shared by at least two donors. Raw reads were error-corrected and collapsed into unique sequences with a nearest-neighbor algorithm that merged closely related sequences to remove PCR and sequencing errors. To assign V, D and J gene segments, CDR3 sequences were aligned to IMGT reference sequences. Each retained sequence needed at least a six-nucleotide match to both a V gene segment and a J gene segment. A rearrangement was called productive if the CDR3 had no stop codons and remained in frame with V and J, and every other rearrangement was called non-productive. CDR3 was defined according to IMGT convention as the region running from the second conserved V-encoded cysteine to the conserved J-encoded phenylalanine. The earlier analysis of about 610 of the donors excluded any sequence lacking an unambiguous match to a single V gene segment. In an earlier analysis of almost 600 of the donors, a V segment was called functional when productive rearrangements were above 56.7%, and segregating when the standard deviation between donors exceeded 5%. A statistical classification framework was developed to diagnose cytomegalovirus status using the catalog of TCR beta chain sequences. V and J gene assignment, in a later analysis, came from comparing TCR nucleotide sequences with IMGT/GENE-DB human TR gene sequences. Using the TCRdist pipeline, a later analysis assigned CDR3 sequences along with most-parsimonious VDJ recombination scenarios. In a later analysis, every TCR beta chain was defined by the combination of its CDR3 amino acid sequence and its V-gene family, and reads without a unique V-gene family were dropped. In a later analysis, 550 to 650 highly shared, low-generation-probability nucleotide sequences were removed to address suspected cross-contamination and a sequencing artifact. In a later analysis, a clonal expansion index for each public chain was calculated from normalized within-repertoire ranks of inferred template counts. A later analysis computed generation probabilities with a VDJ recombination model fitted to out-of-frame rearrangements, and checked the results against IGoR. In a later analysis, TCR-TCR, TCR-HLA and TCR-CMV co-occurrence was scored with hypergeometric tests, and a repertoire-size bias correction was applied to TCR pairs. False discovery rates were estimated in a later analysis by permuting HLA or CMV assignments 20 times. In a later analysis, co-occurring TCRs were grouped using DBSCAN, with TCRdist sequence similarity added in when clustering inside HLA-allele-positive subsets. Repertoires with fewer than 30,000 or more than 120,000 public chains, plus five repertoires with anomalous nucleotide sharing, were excluded from co-occurrence clustering. TCRdb obtained this table from immuneACCESS and retained in-frame rearrangements with V and J assigned. These tables miss some clones; where compared with another copy, unresolved V genes account for less than half of the shortfall, and the remainder is unexplained. V and J calls and clone size come straight from that table; D and trimming were deduced from the DNA. The sample's table covers about 130,000 clones. The ten largest clones capture more than 1.5% of the sample.

These data come from a study of cytomegalovirus exposure and HLA in healthy donors (dated by TCRdb to about 2017). With regard to the full study: An earlier analysis of roughly 500 of the donors reported 250 to 300 Gb of sequence data and about 120 million unique TCR beta sequences obtained from 180 million or so T cells. Alongside the repertoire data, information on donor age, sex, ethnicity and CMV serostatus was compiled. Because of strong linkage in the cohort, roughly five DR-DQ haplotypes were treated as single units for association and clustering. In an earlier analysis of more than 550 of the donors, high-throughput TCR beta sequencing was used to judge whether each TCR beta V gene segment behaved as functional or pseudogenic. The study used immunosequencing to profile the T cell repertoires of under 700 subjects and linked those repertoires to cytomegalovirus serostatus. Every repertoire in the discovery cohort had been generated on one and the same sequencing platform. In addition to the first cohort of approximately 670 subjects, a separate validation cohort of 130 or so different subjects was used. To predict cytomegalovirus infection status, the study combined high-throughput TCR immunosequencing, statistical association of individual TCRs with disease status, and machine learning. Among about 370 genotyped donors of the cohort, an average of around 250,000 unique TCR beta nucleotide sequences was sequenced per donor, of which about 19% were non-productive. Typing coverage differed by locus: A, B, C, DRB1 and DQB1 were typed in about 620-630 donors, DQA1 in about 560, DPA1 in over 600, and DPB1 in just under 490. An early release that covered some 640 HLA-typed donors contained approximately 300 gigabases of sequencing data and around 80 million unique TCR sequences. In a later analysis, previously published TCR beta repertoires from about 640 donors were re-analyzed and high-resolution HLA genotyping was added so that TCR occurrence patterns could be studied. Of the 300 to 500 genotyped donors, approximately 80% were placed in the genetic ancestry cluster associated with self-reported Caucasian donors. Rather than drawing on any new phenotypic data, the later analysis identified candidate immune exposures from TCR beta sequences and the way those sequences occurred across donors. The study aimed to test whether cataloging public T cell receptors could reveal signatures of past pathogen exposure. HLA typing covered class I and class II loci at four-digit resolution. In a later genetic analysis, genome-wide SNP genotypes for about three fifths of the roughly 670 donors were used, and that subset was treated as a discovery cohort.

General findings and caveats noted by the study authors: HLA typing was unavailable for some donors at each locus, so association tests used only the typed subset. Because counts were too low, more than 15 rarely observed V segments, including chromosome 9 orphons, were excluded from the earlier analysis of around 590 of the donors. Compared with the 666-donor mean, donors in an Asian-associated ancestry cluster had fewer N-insertions in productive TCRs, according to a later genetic analysis. A later analysis found that HLA-associated TCR beta chains were more clonally expanded and had lower generation probabilities than equally common non-associated chains. Because the 87-base-pair reads could not distinguish some IMGT-functional V segments, including TRBV6-2 and TRBV6-3, those segments were excluded. At a false discovery rate of 0.05, a later analysis linked fewer than 20,000 TCR beta sequences to specific HLA alleles. A group of highly shared sequence variants was considered likely to be a technical artifact of the sequencing pipeline. According to the authors, the approach could potentially be generalized to other disease states and immunological phenotypes. In a later analysis, most CMV-associated TCR beta chains were found to appear HLA-restricted, with HLA associations seemingly driven largely by CMV exposure. An association between a missense DCLRE1C variant and V-gene and J-gene trimming of TCR beta chains was found in a later genetic analysis and replicated in an independent cohort. In the study, approximately 160 TCR beta chains were listed as associated with cytomegalovirus. Broadly in line with IMGT annotations, most TCR beta V segments showed up in productive rearrangements about 87% or about 30% of the time in an earlier analysis of approximately 600 of the donors. Correlated functional status among segregating V segments might reflect linkage disequilibrium, but an unknown experimental factor could not be ruled out. Several of the top co-occurrence clusters appeared to be linked to parvovirus B19, influenza, CMV and Epstein-Barr virus, according to a later analysis. According to a later analysis, TCR association rates differed among HLA loci, with DRB1 alleles showing the most associated TCRs and HLA-C alleles showing the fewest. This cohort had only TCR beta chains sequenced, and the lack of alpha or paired-chain data limited which features could be detected. Cytomegalovirus status was reported to be diagnosed by the classifier with high specificity and sensitivity in both the original and validation cohorts. In vitro tests confirmed that three of the cytomegalovirus-associated TCR beta chains recognize cytomegalovirus antigens. Across donors, most TCR sequences were observed very rarely, whereas some public TCRs were present in many individuals. Assigning TCR associations to individual alleles was difficult when HLA alleles, especially DR and DQ, strongly co-occurred. Sequencing depth was assumed to be roughly uniform across donors in the presence/absence analyses, though that assumption may not hold. The only immune exposure information available for the cohort was CMV serostatus. A further reported finding was that TCR beta sequences accurately predicted the HLA-A and HLA-B alleles for most subjects in the first cohort.

This TCR was recovered from a young man in good health and CMV-seronegative. The rearranged chain carries TRBV5-8 and TRBJ1-1; TRBD1 matches 8 bases in the middle. Source material: PBMCs. The CDR3 region: CASSVDRDMGITEAFF. The DNA sequence follows: TGTGCCAGCAGCGTGGACAGGGATATGGGTATCACTGAAGCTTTCTTT.